This T cell receptor beta chain was captured by sequencing in a study of PD-L1 blockade in urothelial cancer (dated by TCRdb to 2017 to 2019). Turning to the overall study: All patients started therapy around 2014 and received atezolizumab 1,200 mg intravenously every 3 weeks. Pretreatment blood TCR-seq was available for fewer than 30 patients, at least one posttreatment blood collection was obtained for about 25 patients, and tumor TCR-seq was available for about 25 patients. Blood samples were analyzed at two time points: 3 weeks after treatment start (second dose) and 6 weeks after treatment start. Durable clinical benefit was defined as a progression-free survival longer than 6 months, and TCR features were additionally tested against progression-free survival and overall survival. Whole exome sequencing and RNA sequencing of pretreatment tumors were performed alongside TCR sequencing in the same patients. Blood samples gave median yields of around 140,000 T cells and 80,000 to 90,000 unique TCRs, along with a median clonality of around 0.075. Nine patients achieved durable clinical benefit and roughly 20 did not. The study, an exploratory multi-omic analysis, examined somatic, immune and clinical correlates of response to PD-L1 blockade with atezolizumab in urothelial cancer. TCR sequencing covered pretreatment tumor samples and matched, serially collected peripheral blood taken before and after atezolizumab treatment. About nine tenths of the roughly 29 patients were males with bladder-origin urothelial cancer, and about 65% of the roughly 29 reported a prior smoking history. Patients had an ECOG performance status of 0 or 1 and had received between 0 and 3 prior chemotherapy regimens. The full study reports these points: Among patients with durable benefit, tumor-associated TCR clones showed greater expansion in peripheral blood 3 weeks after treatment started (n ≈ 23, p = 0.022). A pretreatment peripheral blood TCR clonality below the median was linked to improved progression-free and overall survival. Because the sample size was small (n = 29) and many of the analyses were exploratory, the results are meant to be hypothesis-generating.

A total of some 30 patients with locally advanced or metastatic urothelial carcinoma, treated at Memorial Sloan Kettering on a trial protocol, made up the cohort. Peripheral blood mononuclear cells were collected pretreatment and during treatment, with between 1 and 8 total time points obtained per patient. The Qiagen DNeasy Blood extraction kit was used to purify genomic DNA from total PBMCs and tumor samples. Collected pretreatment and during treatment, PBMCs were isolated and stored as previously described. The CDR3 holds 16 amino acids from the cysteine to the phenylalanine. Only the CDR3 DNA is retained, 48 bases long and in frame from the first base. V drops 0 bases and J drops 6 bases, leaving 19 bases in between. CDR1 SGDLS and CDR2 YYNGEE were looked up in the germline V gene. Synthetic TCR analog templates were spiked into each PCR so that absolute template abundance could be estimated from read counts. The immunoSEQ assay was used to amplify TCRbeta CDR3 regions from genomic DNA with bias-controlled V and J gene primers. Sequencing of rearranged TCRbeta segments was done at approximately 20X coverage. From the authors' description of their analysis: Sequencing errors were corrected by clustering and CDR3s were annotated against IMGT to assign V, D and J genes. Downstream analyses used only productive TCRbeta rearrangements, leaving out any out-of-frame or stop-codon sequences. Clonality was computed as one minus Shannon entropy normalized by the log of the number of unique productive sequences. Clones differing between time points or between blood and tumor were identified using Fisher's exact test with Benjamini-Hochberg correction, with an adjusted p below 0.01 applied as the threshold. In TCRdb, the immuneACCESS table is reduced to in-frame sequences with V and J assigned. These tables do not hold every clone; where another copy was compared, an unresolved V gene accounts for under half, and the others remain unexplained. V, J and clone size were drawn from that table, and D and trimming were deduced from the DNA. The sample records 30,000 to 40,000 clones, 90% of which are singletons. Roughly 7.6% of the sample lies in the top ten.

In the case of this clone: Its antigen specificity is not known. Per-nucleotide qualities are absent, and no much larger clonotype sits a single base away.

In this chain, TRBV9 is recombined with TRBJ2-7; possibly the D gene is TRBD1, per 5 matching bases. The source is a man between 65 and 80 years old with urothelial cancer. Sequencing used PBMCs, obtained around atezolizumab (anti-PD-L1) treatment. The bases read TGTGCCAGCAGCGTAGGAGGTTCCCCACCAACAGGCGAGCAGTACTTC. Translated, this is CASSVGGSPPTGEQYF.